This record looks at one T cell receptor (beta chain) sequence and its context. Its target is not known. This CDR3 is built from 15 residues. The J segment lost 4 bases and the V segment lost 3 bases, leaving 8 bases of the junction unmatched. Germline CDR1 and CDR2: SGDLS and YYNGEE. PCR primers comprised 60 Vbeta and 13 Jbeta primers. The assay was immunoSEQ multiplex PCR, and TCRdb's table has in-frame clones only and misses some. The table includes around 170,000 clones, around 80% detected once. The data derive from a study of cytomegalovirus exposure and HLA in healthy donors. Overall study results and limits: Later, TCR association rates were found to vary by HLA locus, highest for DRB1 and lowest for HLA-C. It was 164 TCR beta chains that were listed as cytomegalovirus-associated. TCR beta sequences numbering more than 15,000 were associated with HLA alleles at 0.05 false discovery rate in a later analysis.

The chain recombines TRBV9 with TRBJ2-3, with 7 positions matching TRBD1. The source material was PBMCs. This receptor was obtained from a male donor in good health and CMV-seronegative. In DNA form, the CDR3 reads TGTGCCAGCAGCGCCGCCGGGACAGCCTCAGATACGCAGTATTTT. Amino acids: CASSAAGTASDTQYF.